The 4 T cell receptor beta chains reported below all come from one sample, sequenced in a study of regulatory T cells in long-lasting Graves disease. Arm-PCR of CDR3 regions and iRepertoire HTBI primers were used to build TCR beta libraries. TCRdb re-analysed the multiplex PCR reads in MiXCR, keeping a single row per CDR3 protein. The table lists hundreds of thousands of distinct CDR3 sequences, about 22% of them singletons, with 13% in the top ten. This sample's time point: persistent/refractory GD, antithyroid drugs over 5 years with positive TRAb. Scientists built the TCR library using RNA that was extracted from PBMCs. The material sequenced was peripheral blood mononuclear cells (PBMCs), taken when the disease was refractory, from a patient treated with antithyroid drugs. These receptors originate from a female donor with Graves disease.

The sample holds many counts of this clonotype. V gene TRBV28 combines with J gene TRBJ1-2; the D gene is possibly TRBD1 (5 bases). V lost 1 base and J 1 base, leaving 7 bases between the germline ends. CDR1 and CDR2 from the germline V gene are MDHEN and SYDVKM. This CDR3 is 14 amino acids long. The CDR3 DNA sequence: TGTGCCAGCAGTTTATACGGGGGTAACTATGGCTACACCTTC. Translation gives CASSLYGGNYGYTF.

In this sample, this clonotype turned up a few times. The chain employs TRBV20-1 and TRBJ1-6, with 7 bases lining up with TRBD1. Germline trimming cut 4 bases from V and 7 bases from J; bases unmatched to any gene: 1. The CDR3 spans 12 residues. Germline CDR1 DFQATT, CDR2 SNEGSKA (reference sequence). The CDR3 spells CSAIQGNSPLHF. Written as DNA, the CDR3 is TGCAGTGCTATACAGGGGAATTCACCCCTCCACTTT.

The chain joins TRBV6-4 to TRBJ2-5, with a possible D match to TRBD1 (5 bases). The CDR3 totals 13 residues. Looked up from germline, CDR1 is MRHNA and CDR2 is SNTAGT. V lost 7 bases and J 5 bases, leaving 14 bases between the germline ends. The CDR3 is CASTKGKGETQYF. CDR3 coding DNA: TGTGCCAGCACCAAGGGGAAGGGGGAGACCCAGTACTTC.

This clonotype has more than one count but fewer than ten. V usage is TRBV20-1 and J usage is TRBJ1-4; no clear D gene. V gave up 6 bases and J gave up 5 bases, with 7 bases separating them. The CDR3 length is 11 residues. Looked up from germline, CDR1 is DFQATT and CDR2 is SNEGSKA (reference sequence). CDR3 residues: CSASGNEKLFF. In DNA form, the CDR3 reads TGCAGTGCCTCGGGAAATGAAAAACTGTTTTTT.